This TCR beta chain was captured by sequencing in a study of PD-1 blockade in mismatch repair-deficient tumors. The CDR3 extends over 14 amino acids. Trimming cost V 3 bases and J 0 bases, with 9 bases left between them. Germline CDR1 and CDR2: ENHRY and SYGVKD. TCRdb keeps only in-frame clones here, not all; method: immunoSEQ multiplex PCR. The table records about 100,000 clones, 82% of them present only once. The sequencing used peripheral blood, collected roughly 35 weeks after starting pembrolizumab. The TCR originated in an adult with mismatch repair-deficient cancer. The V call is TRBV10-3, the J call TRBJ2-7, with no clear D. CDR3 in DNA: TGTGCCATCAGTGACGGAGAAAGCTCCTACGAGCAGTACTTC. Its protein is CAISDGESSYEQYF.